The sequence of this T cell receptor beta chain was determined in a study of PD-L1 blockade in urothelial cancer. For the study at large: Males with bladder-origin urothelial cancer constituted most of the 29 patients.

This clone was detected only once. The investigators introduced synthetic TCR analog templates into each PCR as spikes. Some clones are missing from TCRdb's copy, which holds only in-frame ones; the method was immunoSEQ multiplex PCR. The sample lists 68,000 or so clones, roughly 76% seen once, with around 5.7% in the top ten. The V gene's germline CDR1 is GTSNPN and CDR2 SVGIG (reference sequence). V lost 8 bases, J lost 0 bases, and 14 bases lay in between. The CDR3 sequence is 14 residues long. Time point in this sample: pretreatment peripheral blood. The clonotype originates from a man in his sixties or seventies with urothelial cancer. Sample: PBMCs, taken around atezolizumab (anti-PD-L1) treatment. The chain employs TRBV30 and TRBJ1-3; possible D gene TRBD1, 5 bases. The CDR3 DNA sequence: TGTGCCGCGTCGACGGGGGTCTCTGGAAACACCATATATTTT. Translation gives CAASTGVSGNTIYF.